This TCR beta chain was captured by sequencing in a study of shared clonotypes between healthy human individuals. Study details: Each donor contributed plates that comprised three CD4 naive, three CD4 memory, two CD8 naive and one CD8 memory.

Deep was the level used in running the assay. Using immunoSEQ multiplex PCR, the repertoire was profiled, and TCRdb retains in-frame clones only, with some absent. The sample includes 2,500,000 or so clones, 93% of them seen just once. The origin of this receptor is a young man in good health. Some clones in this sample may be carry-over from other donors' samples. Specimen: naive CD4+ T cells from PBMCs. Regarding subset: CD45RA+ positively selected.

The CDR3 coding sequence is TGTGCCAGCAGCGGGACCGGGACTAGCGACGGCCGTGAGCAGTTCTTC. The encoded protein is CASSGTGTSDGREQFF. The rearrangement links TRBV2 to TRBJ2-1; TRBD2 aligns across 10 bases. Germline CDR1 is SNHLY and CDR2 is FYNNEI. Trimming removed 6 bases from V and 9 bases from J; junction bases left unmatched: 14. The CDR3 runs to 16 residues.